This TCR beta chain emerged from a study of blood T cell repertoires in COVID-19. Methods used by the authors: Cell counts per sample came from amplifying reference gene primers. Here immunoSEQ multiplex PCR was the method, and the copy in TCRdb shows in-frame clones only, minus some. That table gives V, J and clone size, and the DNA gave D and trimming. The sample lists approximately 180,000 clones; approximately 80% were seen once. The V and J ends lost 1 base and 4 bases, in that order; junction bases with no gene match: 9. The CDR3 loop spans 16 amino acids. CDR1 is MGHDK and CDR2 is SYGVNS in the germline V gene. In Seattle, patients joined the study during active infection and were tracked longitudinally.

This chain connects TRBV25-1 to TRBJ2-5; TRBD1 agrees at 7 bases. Sample: peripheral blood. The clonotype was recovered from a woman older than 75 with COVID-19, enrolled during active disease. The CDR3 reads CASSELTGPEGETQYF. The CDR3 DNA is TGTGCCAGCAGTGAATTGACAGGGCCCGAGGGAGAGACCCAGTACTTC.